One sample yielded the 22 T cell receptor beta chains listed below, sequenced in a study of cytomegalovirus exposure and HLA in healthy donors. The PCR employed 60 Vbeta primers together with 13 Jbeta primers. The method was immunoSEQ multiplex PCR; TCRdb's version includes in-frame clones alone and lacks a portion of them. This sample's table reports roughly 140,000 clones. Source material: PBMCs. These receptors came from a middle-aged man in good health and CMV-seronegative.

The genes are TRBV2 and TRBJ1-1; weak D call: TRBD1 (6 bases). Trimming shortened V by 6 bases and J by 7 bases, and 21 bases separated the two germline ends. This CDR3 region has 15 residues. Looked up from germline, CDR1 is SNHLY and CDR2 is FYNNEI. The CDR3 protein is CASSAYPTGNLEAFF. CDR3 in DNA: TGTGCCAGCAGCGCCTACCCTACAGGGAACCTTGAAGCTTTCTTT.

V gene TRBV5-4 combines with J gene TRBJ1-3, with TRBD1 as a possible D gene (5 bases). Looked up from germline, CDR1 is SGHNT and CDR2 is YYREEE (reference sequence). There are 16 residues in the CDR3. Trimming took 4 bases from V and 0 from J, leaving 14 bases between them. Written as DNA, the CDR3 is TGTGCCAGCAGCCCTGGGGGGACTCACTCTGGAAACACCATATATTTT. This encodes CASSPGGTHSGNTIYF.

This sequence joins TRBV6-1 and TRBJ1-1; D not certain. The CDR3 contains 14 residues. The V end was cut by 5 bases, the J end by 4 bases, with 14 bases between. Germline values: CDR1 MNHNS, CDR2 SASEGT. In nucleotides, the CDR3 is TGTGCCAGCAGTCACCCTACGAGGAGCACTGAAGCTTTCTTT. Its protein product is CASSHPTRSTEAFF.

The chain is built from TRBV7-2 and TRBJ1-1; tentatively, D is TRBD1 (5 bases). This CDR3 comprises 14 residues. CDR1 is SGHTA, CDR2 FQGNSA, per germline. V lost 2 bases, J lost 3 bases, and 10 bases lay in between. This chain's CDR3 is CASSLIQGYTEAFF. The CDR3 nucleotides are TGTGCCAGCAGCTTAATCCAGGGTTACACTGAAGCTTTCTTT.

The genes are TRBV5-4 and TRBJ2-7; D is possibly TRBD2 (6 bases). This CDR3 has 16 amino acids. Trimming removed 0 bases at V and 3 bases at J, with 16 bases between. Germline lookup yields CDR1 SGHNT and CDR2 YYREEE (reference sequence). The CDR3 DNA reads TGTGCCAGCAGCTTGGCCGGTGGAGGGAACCTCTACGAGCAGTACTTC. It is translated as CASSLAGGGNLYEQYF.

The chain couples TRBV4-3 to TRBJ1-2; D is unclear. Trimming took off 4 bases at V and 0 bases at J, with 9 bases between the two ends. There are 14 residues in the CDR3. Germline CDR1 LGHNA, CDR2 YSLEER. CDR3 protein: CASSPKQANYGYTF. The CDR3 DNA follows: TGCGCCAGCAGCCCGAAACAAGCTAACTATGGCTACACCTTC.

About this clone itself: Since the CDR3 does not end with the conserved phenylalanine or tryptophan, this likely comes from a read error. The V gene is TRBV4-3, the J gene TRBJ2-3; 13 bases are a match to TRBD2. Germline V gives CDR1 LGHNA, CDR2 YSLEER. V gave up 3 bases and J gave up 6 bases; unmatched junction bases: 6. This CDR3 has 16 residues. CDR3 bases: TGCGCCAGCAGCCAGAGGACTAGCGGGGGCGCGGATACGCAGTATCTT. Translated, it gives CASSQRTSGGADTQYL.

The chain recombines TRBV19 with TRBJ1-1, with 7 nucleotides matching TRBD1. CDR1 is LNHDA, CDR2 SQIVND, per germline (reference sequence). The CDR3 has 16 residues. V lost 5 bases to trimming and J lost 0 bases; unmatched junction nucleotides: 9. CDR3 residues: CASSATAGGLNTEAFF. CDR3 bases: TGTGCCAGTAGTGCTACTGCAGGGGGACTGAACACTGAAGCTTTCTTT.

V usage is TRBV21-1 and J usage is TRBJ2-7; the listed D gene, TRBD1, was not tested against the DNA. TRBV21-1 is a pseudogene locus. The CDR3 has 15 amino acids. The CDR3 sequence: CASSLKGDSAYEQYF. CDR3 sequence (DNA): TGTGCCAGCAGCCTCAAGGGGGACAGCGCCTACGAGCAGTACTTC.

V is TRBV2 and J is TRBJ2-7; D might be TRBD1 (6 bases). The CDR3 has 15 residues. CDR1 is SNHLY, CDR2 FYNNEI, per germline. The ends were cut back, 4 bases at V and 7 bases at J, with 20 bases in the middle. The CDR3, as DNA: TGTGCCAGCAGTGCGGTGGCAGGGGAAAAGGGGGAGCAGTACTTC. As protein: CASSAVAGEKGEQYF.

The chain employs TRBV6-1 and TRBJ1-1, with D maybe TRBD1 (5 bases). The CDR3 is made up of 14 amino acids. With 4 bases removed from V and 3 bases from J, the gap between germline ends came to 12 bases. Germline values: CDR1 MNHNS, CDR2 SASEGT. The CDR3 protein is CASSVRGTDTEAFF. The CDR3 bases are TGTGCCAGCAGTGTAAGGGGCACCGACACTGAAGCTTTCTTT.

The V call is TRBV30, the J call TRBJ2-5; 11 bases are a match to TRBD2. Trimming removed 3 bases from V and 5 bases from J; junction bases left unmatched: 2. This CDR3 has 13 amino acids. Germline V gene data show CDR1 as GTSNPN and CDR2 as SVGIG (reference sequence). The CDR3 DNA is TGTGCCTGGAGGGCTAGCGGGGGGGAGACCCAGTACTTC. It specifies CAWRASGGETQYF. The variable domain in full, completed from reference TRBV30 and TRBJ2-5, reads SQTIHQWPATLVQPVGSPLSLECTVEGTSNPNLYWYRQAAGRGLQLLFYSVGIGQISSEVPQNLSASRPQDRQFILSSKKLLLSDSGFYLCAWRASGGETQYFGPGTRLLVL.

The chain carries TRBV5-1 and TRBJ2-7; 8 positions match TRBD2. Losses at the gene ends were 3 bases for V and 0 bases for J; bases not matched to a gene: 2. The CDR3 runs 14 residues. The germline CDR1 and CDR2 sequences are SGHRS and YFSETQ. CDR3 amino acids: CASSSGTSSYEQYF. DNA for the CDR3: TGCGCCAGCAGCTCCGGGACTAGCTCCTACGAGCAGTACTTC.

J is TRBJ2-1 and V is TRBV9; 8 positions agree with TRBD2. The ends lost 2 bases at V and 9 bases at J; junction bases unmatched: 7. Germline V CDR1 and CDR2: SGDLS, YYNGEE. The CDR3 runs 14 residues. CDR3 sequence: CASSVGGGYLEQFF. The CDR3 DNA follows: TGTGCCAGCAGCGTCGGGGGGGGGTACCTTGAGCAGTTCTTC.

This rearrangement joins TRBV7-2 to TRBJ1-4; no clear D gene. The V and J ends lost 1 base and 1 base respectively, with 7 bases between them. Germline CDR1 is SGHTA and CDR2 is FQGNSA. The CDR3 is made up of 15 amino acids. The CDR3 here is CASSLGLLTNEKLFF. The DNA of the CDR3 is TGTGCCAGCAGCTTAGGTTTATTAACTAATGAAAAACTGTTTTTT.

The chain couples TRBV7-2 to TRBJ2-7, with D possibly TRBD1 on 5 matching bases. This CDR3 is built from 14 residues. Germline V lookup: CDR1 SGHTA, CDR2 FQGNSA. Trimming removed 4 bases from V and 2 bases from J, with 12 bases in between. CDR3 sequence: CASSSLTEAYEQYF. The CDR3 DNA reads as TGTGCCAGCAGCTCCCTGACAGAAGCCTACGAGCAGTACTTC.

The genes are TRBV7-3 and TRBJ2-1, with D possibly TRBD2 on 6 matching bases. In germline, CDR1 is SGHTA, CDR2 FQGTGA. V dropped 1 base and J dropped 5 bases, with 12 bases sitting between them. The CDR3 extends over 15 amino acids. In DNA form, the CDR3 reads TGTGCCAGCAGCTTAATGGCGGGGCGTAACAATGAGCAGTTCTTC. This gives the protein CASSLMAGRNNEQFF.

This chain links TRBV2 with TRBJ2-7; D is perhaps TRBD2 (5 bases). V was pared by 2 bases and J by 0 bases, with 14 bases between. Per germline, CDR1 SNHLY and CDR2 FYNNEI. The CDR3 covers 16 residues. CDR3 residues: CASSESAAGSSYEQYF. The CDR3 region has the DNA TGTGCCAGCAGTGAATCCGCGGCTGGGAGCTCCTACGAGCAGTACTTC.

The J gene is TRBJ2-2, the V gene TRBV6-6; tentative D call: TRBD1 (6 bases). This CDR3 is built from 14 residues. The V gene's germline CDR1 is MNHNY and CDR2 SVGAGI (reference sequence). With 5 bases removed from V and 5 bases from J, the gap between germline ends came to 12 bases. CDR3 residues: CASSLSRGTGELFF. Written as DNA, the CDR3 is TGTGCCAGCAGTCTGTCTAGGGGGACCGGGGAGCTGTTTTTT.

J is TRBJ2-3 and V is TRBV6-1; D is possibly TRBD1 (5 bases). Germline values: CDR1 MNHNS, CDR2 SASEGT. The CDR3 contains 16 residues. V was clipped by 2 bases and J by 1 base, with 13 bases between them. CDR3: CASSEIGRERTDTQYF. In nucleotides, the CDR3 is TGTGCCAGCAGTGAAATCGGCAGGGAACGCACAGATACGCAGTATTTT.

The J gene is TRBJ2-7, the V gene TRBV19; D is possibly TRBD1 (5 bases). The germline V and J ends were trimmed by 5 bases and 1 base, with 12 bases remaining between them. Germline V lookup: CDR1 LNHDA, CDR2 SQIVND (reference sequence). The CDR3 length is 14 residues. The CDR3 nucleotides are TGTGCCAGTAGTCCCGCGACAGTGTCCTACGAGCAGTACTTC. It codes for CASSPATVSYEQYF.

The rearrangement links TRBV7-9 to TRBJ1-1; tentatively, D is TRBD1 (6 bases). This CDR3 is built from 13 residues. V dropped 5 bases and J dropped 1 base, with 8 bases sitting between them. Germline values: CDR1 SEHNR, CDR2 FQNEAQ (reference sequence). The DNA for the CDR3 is TGTGCCAGCAGCCTACAGGGGAACACTGAAGCTTTCTTT. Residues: CASSLQGNTEAFF.